This TCR beta chain was documented in a study of blood T cell repertoires in COVID-19. Study overall: Both acute and convalescent COVID-19 samples were obtained from the United States, Italy and Spain. T cells, B-cell-depleted T cells, or PBMCs supplied cDNA or gDNA.

The authors' processing: Amplification of reference gene primers was used by the study to estimate nucleated cell counts. Data came from immunoSEQ multiplex PCR; TCRdb stores just in-frame clones and leaves some out. Clone size and the V and J calls come from that table; the DNA yielded D and trimming. The sample has 300,000 to 400,000 clones, 85% seen once. Germline V lookup: CDR1 SGHAT, CDR2 FQNNGV. The ends were cut back, 5 bases at V and 1 base at J, with 12 bases in the middle. CDR3 length equals 14 residues. The source of this sequence is a human donor in a cohort sampled during active COVID-19. The sample taken for sequencing was peripheral blood. This sequence joins TRBV11-2 and TRBJ2-7; TRBD1 is a possible D gene (6 bases). The CDR3 nucleotides read TGTGCCAGCAGCCCCCGTACAGGGTCCTACGAGCAGTACTTC. It yields the protein CASSPRTGSYEQYF.